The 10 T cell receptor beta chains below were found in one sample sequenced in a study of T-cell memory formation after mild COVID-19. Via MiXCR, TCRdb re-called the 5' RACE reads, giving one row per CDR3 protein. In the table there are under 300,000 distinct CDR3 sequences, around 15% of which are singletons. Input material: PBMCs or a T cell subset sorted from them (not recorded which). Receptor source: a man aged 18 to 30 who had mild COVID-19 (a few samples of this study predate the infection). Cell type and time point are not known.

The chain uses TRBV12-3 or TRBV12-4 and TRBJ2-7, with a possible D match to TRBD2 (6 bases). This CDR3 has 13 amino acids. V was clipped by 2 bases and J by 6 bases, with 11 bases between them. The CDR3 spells CASSLTRDSEQYF. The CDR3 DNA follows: TGTGCCAGCAGTTTAACGAGGGACTCCGAGCAGTACTTC.

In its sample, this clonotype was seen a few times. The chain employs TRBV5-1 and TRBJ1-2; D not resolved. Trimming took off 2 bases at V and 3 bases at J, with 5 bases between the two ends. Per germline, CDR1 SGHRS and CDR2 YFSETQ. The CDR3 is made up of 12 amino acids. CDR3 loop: CASSFSYYGYTF. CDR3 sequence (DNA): TGCGCCAGCAGCTTTTCGTACTATGGCTACACCTTC.

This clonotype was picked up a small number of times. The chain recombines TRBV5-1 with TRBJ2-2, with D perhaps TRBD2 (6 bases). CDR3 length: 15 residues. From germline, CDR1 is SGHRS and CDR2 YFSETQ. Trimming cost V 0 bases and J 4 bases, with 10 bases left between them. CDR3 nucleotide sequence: TGCGCCAGCAGCTTGGTGGCGGGACCCACCGGGGAGCTGTTTTTT. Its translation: CASSLVAGPTGELFF.

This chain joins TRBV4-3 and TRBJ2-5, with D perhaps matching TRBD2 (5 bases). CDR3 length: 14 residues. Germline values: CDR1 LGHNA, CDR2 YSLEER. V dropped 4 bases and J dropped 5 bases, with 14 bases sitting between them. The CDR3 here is CASSPHTSLETQYF. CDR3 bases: TGCGCCAGCAGCCCGCATACTAGTTTGGAGACCCAGTACTTC.

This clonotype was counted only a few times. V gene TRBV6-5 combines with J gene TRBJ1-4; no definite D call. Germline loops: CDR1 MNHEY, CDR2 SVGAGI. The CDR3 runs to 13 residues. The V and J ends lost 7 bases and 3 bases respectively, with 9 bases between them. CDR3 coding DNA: TGTGCCAGCACCGACGGATCTAATGAAAAACTGTTTTTT. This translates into CASTDGSNEKLFF.

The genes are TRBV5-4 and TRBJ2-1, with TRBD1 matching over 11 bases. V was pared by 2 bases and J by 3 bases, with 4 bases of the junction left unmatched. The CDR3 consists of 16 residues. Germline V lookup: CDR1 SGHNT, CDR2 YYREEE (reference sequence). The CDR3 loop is CASSFFGTGGYNEQFF. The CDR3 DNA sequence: TGTGCCAGCAGCTTCTTTGGGACAGGGGGCTACAATGAGCAGTTCTTC.

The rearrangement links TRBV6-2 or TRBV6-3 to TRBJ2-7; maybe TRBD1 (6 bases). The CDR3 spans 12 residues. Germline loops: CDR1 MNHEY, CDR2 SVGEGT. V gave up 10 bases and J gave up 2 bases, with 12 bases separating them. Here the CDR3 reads CATTGRTYEQYF. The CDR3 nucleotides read TGTGCCACTACAGGGCGAACCTACGAGCAGTACTTC.

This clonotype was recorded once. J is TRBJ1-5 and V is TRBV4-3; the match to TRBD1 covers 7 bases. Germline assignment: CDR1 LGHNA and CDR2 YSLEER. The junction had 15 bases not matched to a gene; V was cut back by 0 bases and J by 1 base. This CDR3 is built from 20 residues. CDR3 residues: CASSQDRIAGGYVSNQPQHF. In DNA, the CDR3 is TGCGCCAGCAGCCAAGATCGGATCGCAGGGGGATATGTCAGCAATCAGCCCCAGCATTTT.

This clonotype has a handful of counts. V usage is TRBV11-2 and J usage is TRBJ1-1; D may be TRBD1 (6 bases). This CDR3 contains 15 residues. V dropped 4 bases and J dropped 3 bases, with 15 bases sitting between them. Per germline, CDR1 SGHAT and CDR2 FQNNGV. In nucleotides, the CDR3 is TGTGCCAGCAGCTGGTCTCAGGGGATGCACACTGAAGCTTTCTTT. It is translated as CASSWSQGMHTEAFF.

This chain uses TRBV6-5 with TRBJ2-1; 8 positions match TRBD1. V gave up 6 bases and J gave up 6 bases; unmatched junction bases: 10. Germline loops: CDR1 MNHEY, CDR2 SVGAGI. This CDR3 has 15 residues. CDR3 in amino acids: CASSSQGALGNEQFF. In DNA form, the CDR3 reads TGTGCCAGCAGCTCCCAGGGGGCGCTTGGCAATGAGCAGTTCTTC.